This entry features one T cell receptor (beta chain) sequence. Its cognate antigen has yet to be identified. One base away there is no much larger clone; base qualities are not given. For both TCR sequencing and RNA sequencing, RNA was extracted from PBMCs in TRIzol. The diagnosis of Graves' disease was made according to American Thyroid Association guidelines. The patients came from an endocrinology department in Xi'an, China. Each patient gave about 8.1 milliliters of peripheral blood, collected in an EDTA anticoagulant tube. Ficoll Paque Plus density gradient separation was used to isolate PBMCs, and no further T cell sorting was done. RNA quality was checked with an Agilent 2100 Bioanalyzer and agarose gel, and concentration with a NanoDrop 2000. The data derive from a study of regulatory T cells in long-lasting Graves disease (dated by TCRdb to the early 2020s). For the study in its entirety: Patients with persistent Graves' disease were compared with patients with newly diagnosed Graves' disease using TCR sequencing and RNA sequencing of peripheral blood. A total of roughly 35 samples underwent TCR sequencing: about 13 from persistent and roughly 20 from newly diagnosed Graves' disease patients. The study was registered as a clinical trial and conducted in China. Results the study describes overall, beyond this receptor: Peripheral blood alone was examined, since thyroid tissue, which constituted the primary lesion, could not be accessed. Lower TCR Shannon entropy and fewer highly expanded clones were observed in persistent Graves' disease patients than in newly diagnosed patients, which suggested clonal expansion. More public clonotypes were shared among persistent patients (under 3,000) than among newly diagnosed patients (more than 900). Preferential use of TRBV28, TRBJ1-2 and TRBJ2-5 was observed in persistent disease, whereas TRBV20-1 and TRBJ2-1 were favored in newly diagnosed disease. The authors acknowledged the small sample size as a limitation that may reduce accuracy.

The junction shows trimming of 6 bases on V and 0 bases on J, and the gene matches do not reach 5 bases of it. As encoded in the germline V gene, CDR1 is SGHVS while CDR2 is FQNEAQ. The CDR3 has 15 amino acids, counting the end cysteine and phenylalanine. CDR3 DNA only is kept here, 45 bases in frame from base 1. TCRdb handled the public reads itself, with Q25 trimming in fastp and clone calling in MiXCR, and kept productive beta chains. CDR3 protein duplicates are merged, each entry listing the most common genes and DNA. The sample data list just over 1,000 distinct CDR3 sequences, and 89% of these were observed just once. The ten largest clones capture about 7.5% of the sample.

The sequence derives from a woman aged 30 to 39 with Graves disease. Donor details come from another sample of the same person, matched by shared clones. The chain links TRBV7-8 with TRBJ1-5, and TRBD1 aligns with 7 junction nucleotides. The sample here was peripheral blood mononuclear cells (PBMCs), taken with antithyroid drug treatment, in newly diagnosed or persistent Graves disease (not recorded which). The CDR3 protein: CASSKTGNSNQPQHF. The nucleotide sequence reads TGTGCCAGCAGTAAGACAGGGAATAGCAATCAGCCCCAGCATTTT. The variable domain in full, with residues beyond the CDR3 obtained from the reference TRBV7-8 and TRBJ1-5 genes, is GAGVSQSPRYKVAKRGQDVALRCDPISGHVSLFWYQQALGQGPEFLTYFQNEAQLDKSGLPSDRFFAERPEGSVSTLKIQRTQQEDSAVYLCASSKTGNSNQPQHFGDGTRLSIL.